Each of the 7 T cell receptor beta chains below was sequenced from the same sample in a study of early T cells in non-severe SARS-CoV-2 infection. MiXCR, applied by TCRdb to the 5' RACE reads, yields one record per CDR3 protein. The sample has around 20,000 distinct CDR3 sequences; approximately 4.8% are singletons. Input material: whole blood. The receptors were gathered from an adult who was a healthcare worker with PCR-confirmed SARS-CoV-2 infection or an uninfected control (not recorded which).

Many counts were recorded for this clonotype. The gene calls are TRBV20-1 and TRBJ1-1; D gene ambiguous. CDR1 DFQATT and CDR2 SNEGSKA come from the germline V gene (reference sequence). The CDR3 covers 13 residues. The germline V and J ends were trimmed by 8 bases and 6 bases, with 19 bases remaining between them. The CDR3 here is CSSTSGFTPEAFF. The CDR3 DNA reads TGCAGTTCCACCTCCGGCTTTACTCCTGAAGCTTTCTTT.

At least ten counts were recorded for this clonotype. The CDR3 reads CASRDSRGHQPQHF. The DNA of the CDR3 is TGTGCCAGCAGGGATTCGCGGGGTCATCAGCCCCAGCATTTT. V and J are TRBV6-5 and TRBJ1-5; D ambiguous. CDR3 size: 14 residues. The V gene's germline CDR1 is MNHEY and CDR2 SVGAGI. V dropped 6 bases and J dropped 5 bases, with 14 bases sitting between them.

There are many counts of this clonotype. This chain connects TRBV19 to TRBJ1-1; D is uncertain. The CDR3 length is 13 residues. V lost 2 bases, J lost 1 base, and 5 bases lay in between. Germline loops: CDR1 LNHDA, CDR2 SQIVND (reference sequence). CDR3 DNA sequence: TGTGCCAGTAGTATATATGGGAACACTGAAGCTTTCTTT. Translated: CASSIYGNTEAFF.

A few counts support this clonotype. The chain employs TRBV3-1 and TRBJ2-7; 14 nucleotides line up with TRBD2. Germline V gives CDR1 LGHDT, CDR2 YNNKEL (reference sequence). J gave up 2 bases and V 4 bases, and 4 bases lay outside the gene matches. The CDR3 contains 16 residues. CDR3 residues: CASSRTSGGRTYEQYF. The CDR3 nucleotides read TGTGCCAGCAGCCGGACTAGCGGGGGGAGGACCTACGAGCAGTACTTC.

This clonotype was seen many times. The rearrangement joins TRBV6-5 to TRBJ1-2; 8 nucleotides agree with TRBD1. V trimming: 0 bases; J trimming: 8 bases; junction bases outside the gene matches: 11. Germline V gene lookup returns CDR1 MNHEY and CDR2 SVGAGI. The CDR3 is made up of 16 amino acids. Written as DNA, the CDR3 is TGTGCCAGCAGTTACTCGAGTCAGGGGGCAGTTGGCGGCTACACCTTC. Translation gives CASSYSSQGAVGGYTF.

This clonotype is categorized as medium-sized. The V and J genes are TRBV6-5 and TRBJ1-2, with D possibly TRBD1 on 5 matching bases. The CDR3 runs to 14 residues. Germline CDR1 and CDR2: MNHEY and SVGAGI. Trimming stripped 4 bases from V and 6 bases from J, with 15 bases between. CDR3 region: CASSLYFGGDGYTF. The CDR3 region has the DNA TGTGCCAGCAGTTTGTACTTCGGGGGAGATGGCTACACCTTC.

This clonotype is medium-sized. The gene calls are TRBV12-3 or TRBV12-4 and TRBJ2-7; perhaps TRBD1 as D (6 bases). The V end was cut by 1 base, the J end by 5 bases, with 12 bases between. CDR3 length equals 14 residues. Here the CDR3 reads CASSLGGPGDEQYF. In DNA, the CDR3 is TGTGCCAGCAGTTTAGGGGGGCCAGGGGACGAGCAGTACTTC.